Detailed here is one T cell receptor (beta chain). Antigen: not known. Unmatched junction bases numbered 10, after V lost 6 bases and J lost 1 base. The CDR3 loop spans 18 amino acids. Per the germline V gene, CDR1 is KGHSH and CDR2 is LQKENI. These data belong to a study of shared clonotypes between healthy human individuals. Memory CD4+ cells were the fraction left after CD45RA+ naive selection. How the authors handled the data: ImmunoSEQ junction-only sequences lacked quality scores, so their filtering differed. Data came from immunoSEQ multiplex PCR; TCRdb stores just in-frame clones and leaves some out. The V and J calls and clone size were taken over from that table, and D and trimming were inferred from the DNA. This sample yields some 2.1 million clones, of which 85% to 95% are seen a single time; 0.13% belongs to the top ten. Findings and limits, study-wide: Several donors held about 4.6% of naive CD4 clonotypes in common. Naive subsets typically showed greater estimated richness than memory subsets.

The clonotype originates from a man aged 18 to 29 in good health. The chain uses TRBV18 and TRBJ2-1; 12 bases align to TRBD2. Sequencing used naive CD4+ T cells sorted from blood. Subset noted: CD45RA+ positively selected. In DNA, the CDR3 is TGTGCCAGCTCGCGGACTAGCGGGATTGGGACGTCCTACAATGAGCAGTTCTTC. Translated: CASSRTSGIGTSYNEQFF.